This entry lists 8 T cell receptor beta chains sequenced from one sample in a study of T cells after yellow fever vaccination. From the 5' RACE reads, TCRdb called clonotypes with MiXCR, one entry per CDR3 protein. In the table there are roughly 240,000 distinct CDR3 sequences, more than 6.5% of which are singletons. Material: CD4+ T cells sorted from PBMCs, obtained on the day of the yellow fever booster vaccination. The receptors originated from a man aged 25 to 40 who received the YFV17D yellow fever vaccine.

The chain carries TRBV18 and TRBJ2-2, with a possible D match to TRBD1 (5 bases). The CDR3 length is 15 residues. The ends were cut back, 6 bases at V and 0 bases at J, with 11 bases in the middle. The V gene's germline CDR1 is KGHSH and CDR2 LQKENI. CDR3 nucleotide sequence: TGTGCCAGCTCCCCCCGGACAACGAACACCGGGGAGCTGTTTTTT. This gives the protein CASSPRTTNTGELFF.

In its sample, this clonotype was seen a few times. The V gene is TRBV27, the J gene TRBJ1-5; the D gene is possibly TRBD1 (6 bases). Germline V lookup: CDR1 MNHEY, CDR2 SMNVEV (reference sequence). With 8 bases removed from V and 7 bases from J, the gap between germline ends came to 15 bases. The CDR3 covers 13 residues. CDR3 in DNA: TGTGCCAGCGGGGGCTGGGGGGCACAGCCCCAGCATTTT. This codes for CASGGWGAQPQHF.

This clonotype has at least ten counts. The CDR3 DNA sequence: TGTGCCAGCAGTTTGTACAGGGACGGGGGCACTGAAGCTTTCTTT. Translating gives CASSLYRDGGTEAFF. V gene TRBV27 combines with J gene TRBJ1-1; TRBD1 might be the D (6 bases). Germline assignment: CDR1 MNHEY and CDR2 SMNVEV (reference sequence). V was shortened by 3 bases and J by 4 bases, with 15 bases between the two germline ends. The CDR3 length is 15 residues.

This clonotype was detected ten times or more. The chain is built from TRBV29-1 and TRBJ2-7; no definite D call. Germline loops: CDR1 SQVTM, CDR2 ANQGSEA. V was clipped by 5 bases and J by 5 bases, with 16 bases between them. This CDR3 has 13 residues. CDR3 sequence reads: CSVPTGSRNEQYF. Here the CDR3 DNA reads TGCAGCGTTCCCACCGGATCTAGGAACGAGCAGTACTTC.

V gene TRBV5-6 combines with J gene TRBJ2-2; TRBD2 matches at 8 bases. Trimming at V came to 5 bases and at J to 6 bases, leaving 18 bases not matched to a gene. Looked up from germline, CDR1 is SGHDT and CDR2 is YYEEEE. The CDR3 loop spans 18 amino acids. The CDR3 region has the DNA TGTGCCAGCAGTATCTTTGCTGGCGGGAGGAAAACGGCCGGGGAGCTGTTTTTT. Its protein is CASSIFAGGRKTAGELFF.

This clonotype has a count of ten or more. The chain employs TRBV30 and TRBJ1-3; D call uncertain. The CDR3 is made up of 13 amino acids. Deletions cut 3 bases from V and 0 bases from J, with 6 bases between. Germline CDR1 is GTSNPN and CDR2 is SVGIG (reference sequence). The CDR3 protein is CAWSELSGNTIYF. DNA for the CDR3: TGTGCCTGGAGCGAACTCTCTGGAAACACCATATATTTT.

The chain has TRBV5-1 and TRBJ2-2, with unresolved D. V dropped 3 bases and J dropped 1 base, with 10 bases sitting between them. CDR1 is SGHRS and CDR2 is YFSETQ in the germline V gene. The CDR3 consists of 15 residues. The CDR3 DNA sequence: TGCGCCAGCAGCTCCCAAAGTAGGAACACCGGGGAGCTGTTTTTT. It yields the protein CASSSQSRNTGELFF.

The chain combines TRBV5-1 with TRBJ2-1; TRBD2 might be the D (6 bases). V lost 4 bases, J lost 10 bases, and 18 bases lay in between. Germline loops: CDR1 SGHRS, CDR2 YFSETQ. This CDR3 is 14 amino acids long. The CDR3 spells CASSLGTSSSEQFF. CDR3 DNA: TGCGCCAGCAGCCTCGGAACTAGCTCCTCAGAGCAGTTCTTC.